This entry describes one T cell receptor (beta chain). Which antigen it targets is not known. Base qualities are not at hand, and no much larger clone is one base apart. The CDR3 runs 12 amino acids, cysteine and phenylalanine included. Only the CDR3 DNA stays, 36 bases, in frame from base 1. V and J lose 6 bases and 13 bases, and a span of 18 bases separates them. Using a constant-region primer and ProtoScript II reverse transcriptase, TCRbeta-specific cDNA was reverse-transcribed from about 460 ng total RNA. TCRbeta libraries were built with three nested multiplex PCR rounds, a slightly modified ARM-PCR procedure. Each of the first two PCR rounds ran for approximately 10 cycles and used multiplex TRBV1-TRBV30 forward primers together with a Cbeta reverse primer. A final 25-cycle PCR with Deep VentR polymerase added sample barcodes and Illumina adapters. Before sequencing, amplicons of 200-500 bp were purified from gel using a QIAquick gel extraction kit. TCRbeta amplicons were sequenced on an Illumina HiSeq 2500 with 250-bp paired-end reads. The study's processing was this. To recover full CDR3 sequences, reads were quality-trimmed using Trimmomatic v0.33 and paired reads were then merged using FLASH v1.2.11. V, D and J germline segments were assigned to the rearranged TCRbeta sequences using MiGEC v1.2.1b. Clonotype statistics and Shannon-Wiener diversity indices were computed with VDJtools v1.0.0. To cut down on sampling bias, every analysis after diversity analysis relied on just the 250 most abundant clonotypes from each sample. TCRdb ran its own pipeline on the public reads, namely fastp trimming at Q25 and MiXCR clone calling, and kept in-frame beta chains. A single entry per CDR3 protein holds the most common genes and DNA from its merged rows. Clone size and V and J calls follow TCRdb, not the original study. The sample profile shows some 87,000 distinct CDR3 sequences; less than 70% of them were found once. The ten largest account for around 27% of the sample.

The data derive from a study of tumor-infiltrating lymphocytes in primary liver carcinoma (dated by TCRdb to about 2017). With respect to the entire study: Of the five patients, three men and two women aged 30 to 69 years, four had hepatocellular carcinoma and one had combined HCC and intrahepatic cholangiocarcinoma. Each sample produced about 3.5 to 7.5 million productive TCRbeta reads, and read depth showed no significant difference between tissue types. High reproducibility was observed for the technical replicate repertoires, with mean shared-clone rates approximately 0.9 and correlation coefficients above 0.95. A total of around 35 specimens from 5 patients, comprising some 25 tumor regions, 5 adjacent noncancerous liver tissues and 5 peripheral blood samples, were covered by TCRbeta repertoire sequencing. Tumors of the five patients were stage T1-T3 N0M0 with maximum diameters of about 4 to 10 cm. Across five regions of each liver tumor, along with adjacent normal tissue and blood, the study brought together TCRbeta repertoire sequencing, expression microarrays and whole-exome sequencing. Results the study describes overall, beyond this receptor: With just 4 to 6 patients in the study, the authors point out that the findings should be validated in a larger study. Only the TCR beta chain was sequenced, which likely underestimates true repertoire diversity because unpaired alpha chains were not captured. Repertoire overlap was found to be higher between tumor regions (mean roughly 35%) than between tumor-adjacent (around 17%) or tumor-blood (approximately 15%) pairs, consistent with antigen-driven expansion. Bulk unsorted samples precluded comparing CD4+ and CD8+ T cell repertoires. The top 250 clones accounted for a significantly greater share of the repertoire in tumors than in blood (p = 0.039).

Total RNA and DNA were co-extracted without cell sorting from roughly 20-30 mg of bulk tissue using the AllPrep DNA/RNA mini kit. Four to six patients with histopathologically diagnosed primary liver carcinoma underwent surgical resection in China between November 2015 and March 2016. Chronic HBV infection was present in the patients, and the patients were treatment-naive at sampling. Fresh tumor and adjacent tissue pieces were bisected; one half was stored in RNAlater at -80°C, the other sent for histology. The sequenced material came from tumor-adjacent normal liver tissue. The rearranged chain carries TRBV12-3 or TRBV12-4 and TRBJ1-1; TRBD1 is a possible D gene, resting on 6 matching bases. The clonotype comes from a middle-aged man with primary liver carcinoma and hepatitis B virus infection. The nucleotide sequence is given as TGTGCCAGCAGCACACAGGGTACGAAAGTTTTCTTT. Its protein product is CASSTQGTKVFF.